These 4 T cell receptor beta chains were sequenced from one sample in a study of blood T cell repertoires in COVID-19. Libraries were prepared by immunoSEQ multiplex PCR; TCRdb keeps only in-frame clonotypes and omits some of them. The sample includes around 280,000 clones, approximately 86% of them seen just once. Sample: peripheral blood. The receptors were gathered from a man between 65 and 85 years old with acute or convalescent COVID-19.

The V call is TRBV21-1, the J call TRBJ2-2; TRBD1, the table's D call, lacks a check against the DNA. TRBV21-1 is an annotated pseudogene. The CDR3 sequence is 16 residues long. The CDR3: CASSRPTVTNTGELFF. CDR3 bases: TGTGCCAGCAGCAGACCGACAGTTACGAACACCGGGGAGCTGTTTTTT.

The chain uses TRBV6-5 and TRBJ1-6; TRBD1 matches at 9 bases. Germline V lookup: CDR1 MNHEY, CDR2 SVGAGI. V lost 0 bases, J lost 11 bases, and 5 bases stayed unmatched. The CDR3 covers 15 residues. CDR3 in amino acids: CASSYSTGGRAPLHF. CDR3 coding DNA: TGTGCCAGCAGTTACTCGACAGGGGGAAGGGCACCCCTCCACTTT.

In its sample, this clone was seen once. V gene TRBV19 combines with J gene TRBJ2-3, with 10 bases that match TRBD2. This CDR3 comprises 14 residues. V gave up 6 bases and J gave up 5 bases; unmatched junction bases: 5. Germline V lookup: CDR1 LNHDA, CDR2 SQIVND (reference sequence). DNA of the CDR3: TGTGCCAGTAGACCCAGCGGGGGGGTAGATACGCAGTATTTT. Translated: CASRPSGGVDTQYF.

This clone came up once. The chain employs TRBV5-1 and TRBJ2-1; 7 positions match TRBD2. Germline trimming cut 1 base from V and 4 bases from J; bases unmatched to any gene: 8. The CDR3 is made up of 16 amino acids. Germline V gene lookup returns CDR1 SGHRS and CDR2 YFSETQ. CDR3 DNA: TGCGCCAGCAGCTTGAATAGGGCTAGCGGTTACAATGAGCAGTTCTTC. Translation: CASSLNRASGYNEQFF.